What follows are 25 T cell receptor beta chains derived from one specimen sequenced in a study of blood T cells in healthy people across ages (dated by TCRdb to the mid-2010s). The library was produced with 5' RACE. Sequencing was performed on an Illumina HiSeq 2500. A second PCR of about 7 to 12 cycles was performed with a sample-barcoded 5' primer and a J-beta primer mix. TCRdb trimmed public reads at Q25 via fastp, called clones via MiXCR and kept in-frame beta chains. Here each entry gathers all rows of one CDR3 protein and keeps the most common genes and DNA. The sample yields 700,000 to 950,000 distinct CDR3 sequences; 58% were counted once. The top ten clones comprise roughly 22% of the sample. The sequencing sample was made of blood. These receptors were taken from a man younger than 40 in good health.

For this clonotype: The CDR3 does not close with the conserved phenylalanine or tryptophan, likely indicating a read error. V and J are TRBV7-9 and TRBJ2-5, with 8 positions matching TRBD1. The CDR3 has 13 residues. V trimming: 5 bases; J trimming: 5 bases; junction bases outside the gene matches: 4. In germline, CDR1 is SEHNR, CDR2 FQNEAQ (reference sequence). This CDR3 reads CASSLTGGETQYL. CDR3 DNA sequence: TGTGCCAGCAGCCTTACAGGGGGGGAGACCCAGTACCTC.

Only a few counts were recorded for this clonotype. V gene TRBV25-1 combines with J gene TRBJ2-5; D tentatively reads TRBD1 or TRBD2 (5 bases each). V was clipped by 3 bases and J by 5 bases, with 28 bases between them. This CDR3 has 19 amino acids. Per the germline V gene, CDR1 is MGHDK and CDR2 is SYGVNS. Here the CDR3 reads CASSEFISPRGRLEETQYF. DNA for the CDR3: TGTGCCAGCAGTGAGTTTATCTCCCCCCGGGGACGGTTGGAGGAGACCCAGTACTTC.

CDR3 protein: CASSLSSYRGGELFF. The DNA for the CDR3 is TGTGCCAGCAGTCTCTCGTCCTACAGGGGCGGGGAGCTGTTTTTT. The gene calls are TRBV28 and TRBJ2-2; 7 positions match TRBD1. Germline V CDR1 and CDR2: MDHEN, SYDVKM. CDR3 length: 15 residues. J gave up 7 bases and V 5 bases, and 10 bases lay outside the gene matches.

This clonotype has a handful of counts. The V and J genes are TRBV29-1 and TRBJ1-2; D gene ambiguous. CDR3 size: 11 residues. Trimming removed 3 bases at V and 3 bases at J, with 5 bases between. CDR1 SQVTM and CDR2 ANQGSEA come from the germline V gene. CDR3 coding DNA: TGCAGCGTTGAGACGGACTATGGCTACACCTTC. It yields the protein CSVETDYGYTF.

This chain uses TRBV27 with TRBJ2-5; TRBD2 agrees at 7 bases. The length of the CDR3 is 13 residues. Looked up from germline, CDR1 is MNHEY and CDR2 is SMNVEV (reference sequence). V lost 6 bases and J lost 3; bases outside the gene matches: 4. The CDR3, as DNA: TGTGCCAGCAGCCGGAGCGGGAAAGAGACCCAGTACTTC. Encoded protein: CASSRSGKETQYF.

The chain combines TRBV12-3 or TRBV12-4 with TRBJ2-4; D gene uncertain. The J call is uncertain, as TRBJ2-7 better fits the DNA end. CDR3 size: 14 residues. CDR3 in DNA: TGTGCCAGCAGTTTAAAAGCAGGCCCCTACGAGCAGTACTTC. Its translation: CASSLKAGPYEQYF.

This clonotype is a singleton in its sample. The V gene is TRBV28, the J gene TRBJ1-5, with D perhaps TRBD1 (5 bases). Trimming cost V 6 bases and J 3 bases, with 15 bases left between them. The CDR3 has 15 amino acids. Germline CDR1 reads MDHEN; CDR2 reads SYDVKM. In nucleotides, the CDR3 is TGTGCCAGCAGCCCCCTTGGGACTGACAATCAGCCCCAGCATTTT. Encoded protein: CASSPLGTDNQPQHF.

The chain carries TRBV7-8 and TRBJ2-4, with 10 nucleotides matching TRBD2. This CDR3 comprises 15 residues. Germline V gene sequence: CDR1 SGHVS, CDR2 FQNEAQ. V lost 1 base to trimming and J lost 13 bases; unmatched junction nucleotides: 10. The CDR3 region has the DNA TGTGCCAGCAGCTTAGGGACTAGCGGAGCCTCAGAGCAGTACTTC. It codes for CASSLGTSGASEQYF.

The CDR3 protein is CASRPQGAQGNIQYF. CDR3 nucleotide sequence: TGTGCCAGCAGACCCCAGGGGGCACAGGGAAACATTCAGTACTTC. This chain links TRBV28 with TRBJ2-4, with TRBD1 matching over 8 bases. The germline CDR1 and CDR2 sequences are MDHEN and SYDVKM. J lost 6 bases, V lost 6 bases, and 10 bases had no gene match. The CDR3 is made up of 15 amino acids.

The genes are TRBV6-6 and TRBJ1-5; weak D call: TRBD1 (5 bases). V dropped 6 bases and J dropped 7 bases, with 13 bases sitting between them. The CDR3 length is 13 residues. Germline V gives CDR1 MNHNY, CDR2 SVGAGI (reference sequence). The CDR3 region is CASSVDTVQPQHF. The CDR3, as DNA: TGTGCCAGCAGCGTGGACACCGTCCAGCCCCAGCATTTT.

The chain joins TRBV29-1 to TRBJ2-1; a weak D match, TRBD2 (6 bases). V was cut by 4 bases and J by 2 bases, with 15 bases left in between. The length of the CDR3 is 15 residues. CDR1 SQVTM and CDR2 ANQGSEA come from the germline V gene. In DNA, the CDR3 is TGCAGCGTTGTGGACGAGCGGGCAGCCTACAATGAGCAGTTCTTC. Translation: CSVVDERAAYNEQFF.

The gene calls are TRBV28 and TRBJ2-1, with a possible D match to TRBD1 (6 bases). V shed 4 bases and J shed 12 bases, with 16 bases lying between them. The CDR3 covers 13 residues. CDR1 is MDHEN, CDR2 SYDVKM, per germline. CDR3 protein: CASSYRVGQGQFF. The DNA of the CDR3 is TGTGCCAGCAGTTACAGGGTCGGTCAGGGGCAGTTCTTC.

This sequence joins TRBV4-3 and TRBJ2-2; maybe TRBD2 (6 bases). The CDR3 sequence is 17 residues long. Germline V gene lookup returns CDR1 LGHNA and CDR2 YSLEER. The V gene lost 0 bases and the J gene lost 6 bases, with 17 bases spanning the gap. For the CDR3, the DNA is TGCGCCAGCAGCCAAGATGTGGGAGGAGGGTGGGCCGGGGAGCTGTTTTTT. Translated: CASSQDVGGGWAGELFF.

The chain combines TRBV7-2 with TRBJ1-5; no reliable D call. Trimming took 5 bases from V and 0 from J, leaving 14 bases between them. The CDR3 runs 16 residues. Germline lookup yields CDR1 SGHTA and CDR2 FQGNSA. The DNA of the CDR3 is TGTGCCAGCAGCCCGTCGGGGAGGTTTAGCAATCAGCCCCAGCATTTT. This translates into CASSPSGRFSNQPQHF.

This clonotype occurred a few times. Here the CDR3 DNA reads TGCGCCAGCAGCTTGAGGTACGGGGGCACAGATACGCAGTATTTT. Translating gives CASSLRYGGTDTQYF. The rearrangement links TRBV5-1 to TRBJ2-3, with a tentative D call TRBD2 (5 bases). Trimming removed 1 base from V and 1 base from J, with 10 bases in between. The length of the CDR3 is 15 residues. The V gene's germline CDR1 is SGHRS and CDR2 YFSETQ.

The sample holds one count of this clonotype. The junction differs from germline at one of its ends, possibly a read error. The chain recombines TRBV15 with TRBJ1-1, with a tentative D call TRBD1 (6 bases). This CDR3 has 16 amino acids. CDR1 is LNHNV, CDR2 YYDKDF, per germline (reference sequence). The CDR3 here is CATSTRWGHRNTEAFF. CDR3 nucleotide sequence: TGCGCCACCAGCACACGGTGGGGACACAGGAACACTGAAGCTTTCTTT.

The chain couples TRBV7-2 to TRBJ2-7; 9 bases line up with TRBD1. Trimming at V came to 5 bases and at J to 5 bases, leaving 7 bases not matched to a gene. This CDR3 region has 14 residues. CDR1 and CDR2 (germline): SGHTA, FQGNSA. The CDR3 region has the DNA TGTGCCAGCAGCGTTACAGGGGGCATCGACGAGCAGTACTTC. This sequence encodes CASSVTGGIDEQYF.

This rearrangement joins TRBV2 to TRBJ1-2; a weak D match, TRBD1 (5 bases). V lost 3 bases and J lost 2, with 13 bases in between. Germline CDR1 and CDR2: SNHLY and FYNNEI. The length of the CDR3 is 15 residues. The CDR3 reads CASSEVQGTNYGYTF. CDR3 in DNA: TGTGCCAGCAGTGAGGTTCAGGGAACGAACTATGGCTACACCTTC. The variable domain in full, completed from reference TRBV2 and TRBJ1-2, reads EPEVTQTPSHQVTQMGQEVILRCVPISNHLYFYWYRQILGQKVEFLVSFYNNEISEKSEIFDDQFSVERPDGSNFTLKIRSTKLEDSAMYFCASSEVQGTNYGYTFGSGTRLTVV.

This chain uses TRBV2 with TRBJ2-7, with a tentative D call TRBD1 (6 bases). This CDR3 contains 14 residues. Trimming shortened V by 6 bases and J by 9 bases, and 21 bases separated the two germline ends. Germline V gene data show CDR1 as SNHLY and CDR2 as FYNNEI. The CDR3 coding sequence is TGTGCCAGCAGCCAACGCCCGGACAGATTGGGGCAGTACTTC. Translation gives CASSQRPDRLGQYF.

The rearrangement uses TRBV4-2 and TRBJ2-7; 7 bases are a match to TRBD1. This CDR3 has 16 amino acids. J was trimmed by 1 base and V by 4 bases; bases with no gene match: 10. Germline CDR1 is LGHNA and CDR2 is YNFKEQ. The CDR3 spells CASSPNTGDSSYEQYF. CDR3 DNA: TGTGCCAGCAGCCCCAATACTGGGGACAGTTCCTACGAGCAGTACTTC.

CDR3 DNA sequence: TGTGCCAGCAGCCAGGGGTATGAGTTAGTCGGGGAGCTGTTTTTT. This translates into CASSQGYELVGELFF. The rearrangement uses TRBV3-1 and TRBJ2-2, with D uncertain. Germline values: CDR1 LGHDT, CDR2 YNNKEL (reference sequence). V lost 3 bases and J lost 7, with 15 bases in between. CDR3 length: 15 amino acids.

This rearrangement joins TRBV7-3 to TRBJ2-7, with D perhaps assigned TRBD1 or TRBD2 (5 bases each). Germline CDR1 is SGHTA and CDR2 is FQGTGA. Trimming removed 5 bases at V and 10 bases at J, with 18 bases between. The length of the CDR3 is 13 residues. CDR3 amino acids: CASSPKGRPIQYF. The CDR3 bases are TGTGCCAGCAGCCCAAAGGGACGCCCTATTCAGTACTTC.

The chain carries TRBV25-1 and TRBJ2-1; 14 bases are shared with TRBD2. V lost 3 bases to trimming and J lost 8 bases; unmatched junction nucleotides: 6. The germline CDR1 and CDR2 sequences are MGHDK and SYGVNS. The CDR3 length is 16 residues. The CDR3 here is CASSEGGTSGSYEQFF. CDR3 DNA: TGTGCCAGCAGTGAGGGGGGGACTAGCGGGAGCTATGAGCAGTTCTTC. The full variable domain, completed using reference TRBV25-1 and TRBJ2-1, is EADIYQTPRYLVIGTGKKITLECSQTMGHDKMYWYQQDPGMELHLIHYSYGVNSTEKGDLSSESTVSRIRTEHFPLTLESARPSHTSQYLCASSEGGTSGSYEQFFGPGTRLTVL.

This clonotype was counted between two and nine times. The CDR3 coding sequence is TGCAGTGCGAAGACAGAATACTACGAGCAGTACTTC. It encodes CSAKTEYYEQYF. The V gene is TRBV20-1, the J gene TRBJ2-7; weak D call: TRBD1 (5 bases). Deletions cut 6 bases from V and 3 bases from J, with 12 bases between. This CDR3 has 12 amino acids. CDR1 and CDR2 from the germline V gene are DFQATT and SNEGSKA (reference sequence).

The rearrangement uses TRBV28 and TRBJ2-1; 10 nucleotides match TRBD2. The V segment lost 7 bases and the J segment 12 bases; nucleotides outside the gene matches: 9. Looked up from germline, CDR1 is MDHEN and CDR2 is SYDVKM. The CDR3 runs 13 residues. CDR3 in DNA: TGTGCCAGCAAGCTAGCGGGGGCCTCTGGGCAGTTCTTC. It codes for CASKLAGASGQFF.